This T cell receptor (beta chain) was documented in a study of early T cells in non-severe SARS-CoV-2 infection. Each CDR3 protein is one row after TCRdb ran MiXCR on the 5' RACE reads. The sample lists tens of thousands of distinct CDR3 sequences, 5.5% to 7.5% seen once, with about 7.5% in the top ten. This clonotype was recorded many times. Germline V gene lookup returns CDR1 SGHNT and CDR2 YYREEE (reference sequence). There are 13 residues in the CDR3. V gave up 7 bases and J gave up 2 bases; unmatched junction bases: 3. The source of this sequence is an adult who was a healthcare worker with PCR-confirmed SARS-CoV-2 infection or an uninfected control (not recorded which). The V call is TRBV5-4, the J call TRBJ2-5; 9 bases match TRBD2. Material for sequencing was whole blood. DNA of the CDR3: TGTGCCAGCTCGACTAGCGGTCAAGAGACCCAGTACTTC. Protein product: CASSTSGQETQYF. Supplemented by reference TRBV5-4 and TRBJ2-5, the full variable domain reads ETGVTQSPTHLIKTRGQQVTLRCSSQSGHNTVSWYQQALGQGPQFIFQYYREEENGRGNFPPRFSGLQFPNYSSELNVNALELDDSALYLCASSTSGQETQYFGPGTRLLVL.